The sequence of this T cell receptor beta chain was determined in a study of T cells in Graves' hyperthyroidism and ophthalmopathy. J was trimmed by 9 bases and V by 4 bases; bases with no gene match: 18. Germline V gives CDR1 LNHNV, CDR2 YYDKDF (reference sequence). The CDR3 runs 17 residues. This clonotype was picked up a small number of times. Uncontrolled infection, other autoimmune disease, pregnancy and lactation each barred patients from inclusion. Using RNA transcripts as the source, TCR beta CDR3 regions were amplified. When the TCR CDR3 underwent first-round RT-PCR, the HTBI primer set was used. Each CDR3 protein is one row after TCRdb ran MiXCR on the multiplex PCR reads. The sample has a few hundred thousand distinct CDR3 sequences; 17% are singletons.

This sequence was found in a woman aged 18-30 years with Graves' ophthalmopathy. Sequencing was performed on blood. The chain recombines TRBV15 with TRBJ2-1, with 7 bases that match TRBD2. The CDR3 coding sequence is TGTGCCACCAGCACCCCTGCGGGAGCGGGAAGTTATGTTGAGCAGTTCTTC. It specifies CATSTPAGAGSYVEQFF.